These 4 T cell receptor beta chains originate from one sample sequenced in a study of patients and donors after allogeneic stem cell transplantation (dated by TCRdb to between 2020 and 2021). The method behind the library was RT-PCR. Sequenced using a NextSeq 550. TCRdb cleaned the public reads at Q25 with fastp, built clones with MiXCR and kept in-frame beta chains. When rows share a CDR3 protein, they turn into one entry using the most common DNA and genes. In this sample the table shows hundreds of thousands of distinct CDR3 sequences, about a sixth of which occur a single time. In total, the top ten clones hold roughly 7% of the sample. Sequencing was done on a sample of blood, either unsorted or a sorted T cell fraction (not recorded which). These receptors all stem from a human donor who was either an allogeneic HSCT recipient or a stem cell or donor lymphocyte infusion donor (not recorded which). It is not recorded whose cells these are; they may come from a transplant donor.

This clonotype was detected only a few times. The chain uses TRBV29-1 and TRBJ1-1, with D maybe TRBD1 (5 bases). The germline V gene encodes CDR1 SQVTM and CDR2 ANQGSEA. There are 12 residues in the CDR3. The V and J ends lost 6 bases and 4 bases respectively, with 12 bases between them. The CDR3 protein is CSVSRGSTEAFF. The CDR3 DNA sequence: TGCAGCGTCTCGCGGGGGAGCACTGAAGCTTTCTTT. The variable domain in full, with the rest retrieved from reference TRBV29-1 and TRBJ1-1, is SAVISQKPSRDICQRGTSLTIQCQVDSQVTMMFWYRQQPGQSLTLIATANQGSEATYESGFVIDKFPISRPNLTFSTLTVSNMSPEDSSIYLCSVSRGSTEAFFGQGTRLTVV.

The chain carries TRBV24-1 and TRBJ2-2; D possibly corresponds to TRBD2 (6 bases). Germline assignment: CDR1 KGHDR and CDR2 SFDVKD. Trimming removed 4 bases from V and 2 bases from J, with 10 bases in between. CDR3 length: 15 amino acids. CDR3 in amino acids: CATSEMRGNTGELFF. CDR3 DNA sequence: TGTGCCACCAGTGAGATGCGGGGTAACACCGGGGAGCTGTTTTTT.

This clonotype has just a few counts. CDR3 loop: CASKVRGLSYEQYF. The CDR3 coding sequence is TGTGCCAGCAAGGTACGGGGGCTCTCCTACGAGCAGTACTTC. The rearrangement uses TRBV2 and TRBJ2-7, with D possibly called TRBD1 or TRBD2 (6 bases each). The CDR3 is 14 residues long. Germline loops: CDR1 SNHLY, CDR2 FYNNEI. V was clipped by 7 bases and J by 0 bases, with 13 bases between them.

This chain joins TRBV7-2 and TRBJ2-3; 7 bases are shared with TRBD2. V lost 4 bases and J lost 0; bases outside the gene matches: 7. The CDR3 is made up of 16 amino acids. The germline V gene has CDR1 SGHTA and CDR2 FQGNSA. The CDR3 DNA sequence: TGTGCCAGCAGCTCCCGGGACTACCCTAGCACAGATACGCAGTATTTT. Amino acids: CASSSRDYPSTDTQYF.